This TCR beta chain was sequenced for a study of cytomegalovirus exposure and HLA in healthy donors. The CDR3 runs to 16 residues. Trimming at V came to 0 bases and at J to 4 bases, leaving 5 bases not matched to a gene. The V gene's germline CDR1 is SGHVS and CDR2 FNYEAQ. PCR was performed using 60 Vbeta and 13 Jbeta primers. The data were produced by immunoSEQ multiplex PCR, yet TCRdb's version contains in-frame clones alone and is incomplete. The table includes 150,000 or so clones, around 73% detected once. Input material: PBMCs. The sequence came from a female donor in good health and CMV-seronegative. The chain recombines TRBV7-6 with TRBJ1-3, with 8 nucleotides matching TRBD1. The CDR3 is CASSLAVRGPGNTIYF. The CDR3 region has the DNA TGTGCCAGCAGCTTAGCTGTCAGGGGGCCAGGAAACACCATATATTTT.